Below are 27 T cell receptor beta chains sequenced from a single sample in a study of T cells in Graves' hyperthyroidism and ophthalmopathy. Using RNA transcripts as the source, TCR beta CDR3 regions were amplified. A first-round RT-PCR of the TCR CDR3 used the HTBI primer set. TCRdb reprocessed the multiplex PCR reads with MiXCR, giving one entry per CDR3 protein. The sample includes a few hundred thousand distinct CDR3 sequences, around 42% of them seen just once. Specimen: peripheral blood or thyroid tissue (not recorded which). These receptors originate from a woman between 18 and 29 years old with Graves' hyperthyroidism.

This clonotype has at least ten counts. The V gene is TRBV2, the J gene TRBJ1-2; TRBD1 agrees at 9 bases. J lost 4 bases, V lost 3 bases, and 3 bases had no gene match. The CDR3 runs 14 residues. Per the germline V gene, CDR1 is SNHLY and CDR2 is FYNNEI. CDR3 in amino acids: CASSEGQGGYGYTF. In DNA form, the CDR3 reads TGTGCCAGCAGTGAGGGACAGGGAGGCTATGGCTACACCTTC.

V and J are TRBV6-5 and TRBJ2-7; 10 bases agree with TRBD2. The CDR3 contains 17 residues. Germline assignment: CDR1 MNHEY and CDR2 SVGAGI. V dropped 2 bases and J dropped 3; count of bases not matched to a gene: 10. As DNA, the CDR3 is TGTGCCAGCAGTTACAATGCACTAGCGGGAACTTTCTACGAGCAGTACTTC. Translating it yields CASSYNALAGTFYEQYF.

This clonotype was counted many times. The V gene is TRBV6-1, the J gene TRBJ1-6; D remains ambiguous. Looked up from germline, CDR1 is MNHNS and CDR2 is SASEGT. The CDR3 is made up of 15 amino acids. With 6 bases removed from V and 0 bases from J, the gap between germline ends came to 9 bases. The CDR3 here is CASREDSSYNSPLHF. DNA of the CDR3: TGTGCCAGCAGGGAGGATAGCTCCTATAATTCACCCCTCCACTTT.

At least ten counts were recorded for this clonotype. This sequence joins TRBV9 and TRBJ1-1; D is perhaps TRBD1 (6 bases). Germline V CDR1 and CDR2: SGDLS, YYNGEE. V lost 1 base, J lost 2 bases, and 12 bases lay in between. The CDR3 runs 15 residues. CDR3 in DNA: TGTGCCAGCAGCGTATATAAGGGGGTAAACACTGAAGCTTTCTTT. It is translated as CASSVYKGVNTEAFF.

The J gene is TRBJ1-6, the V gene TRBV6-6; D unresolved. Trimming shortened V by 2 bases and J by 12 bases, and 11 bases separated the two germline ends. Germline V CDR1 and CDR2: MNHNY, SVGAGI (reference sequence). CDR3 length: 13 amino acids. The CDR3 nucleotides read TGTGCCAGCAGTTACGGGGAAGAAAAACCCCTCCACTTT. Translated: CASSYGEEKPLHF.

About this clonotype itself: A much more abundant neighbour one base away suggests this may be a read error. This chain links TRBV7-9 with TRBJ2-7; the D call may be TRBD1 or TRBD2 (6 bases each). This CDR3 has 14 residues. CDR1 is SEHNR, CDR2 FQNEAQ, per germline (reference sequence). For the CDR3, the DNA is TGTGCCAGCAGCTCCGCGGGGCCGGGACACGAGCAGTGCTTC. Its protein product is CASSSAGPGHEQCF.

This clonotype was counted a few times. The genes are TRBV20-1 and TRBJ2-1; D perhaps matches TRBD2 (5 bases). The germline V gene encodes CDR1 DFQATT and CDR2 SNEGSKA (reference sequence). The CDR3 contains 12 residues. V dropped 0 bases and J dropped 8 bases, with 8 bases sitting between them. The CDR3 spells CSAREGADEQFF. The DNA of the CDR3 is TGCAGTGCTAGAGAGGGAGCAGATGAGCAGTTCTTC.

The V gene is TRBV12-5, the J gene TRBJ1-2, with no clear D. Germline-derived CDR1 and CDR2 are LGHNT and FRNRAP. The CDR3 covers 11 residues. Trimming pared 9 bases from V and 8 bases from J, leaving 13 bases between. The DNA of the CDR3 is TGTGCTAGGGCCGCGGAACGGGGCTACACCTTC. It is translated as CARAAERGYTF.

Ten or more counts support this clonotype. The chain is built from TRBV20-1 and TRBJ1-1; TRBD1 aligns across 7 bases. Germline V gene sequence: CDR1 DFQATT, CDR2 SNEGSKA (reference sequence). The CDR3 has 12 amino acids. The V and J ends lost 2 bases and 11 bases, in that order; junction bases with no gene match: 8. The CDR3 region is CSARPTGNGAFF. DNA for the CDR3: TGCAGTGCTAGACCGACAGGGAATGGGGCTTTCTTT.

This clonotype came up many times. The chain recombines TRBV24-1 with TRBJ1-4; 11 nucleotides agree with TRBD1. J gave up 2 bases and V 9 bases, and 7 bases lay outside the gene matches. CDR3 length: 16 residues. Per the germline V gene, CDR1 is KGHDR and CDR2 is SFDVKD. Here the CDR3 reads CATGTGGTGTNEKLFF. CDR3 DNA sequence: TGTGCCACCGGGACAGGGGGAACCGGCACTAATGAAAAACTGTTTTTT.

This clonotype was found many times. A read error may explain this, as a much larger clone is one base away. This chain connects TRBV2 to TRBJ2-2; D could derive from TRBD1 or TRBD2 (6 bases each). Trimming removed 4 bases from V and 4 bases from J, with 13 bases in between. This CDR3 comprises 15 residues. Per germline, CDR1 SNHLY and CDR2 FYNNEI. The DNA of the CDR3 is TGTGCCAGCAGTGGAGATGGGGGGCGCACCGGGGAGCTGTTTTTT. Translation gives CASSGDGGRTGELFF.

The V and J genes are TRBV2 and TRBJ1-2; 7 positions match TRBD1. The CDR3 consists of 12 residues. Looked up from germline, CDR1 is SNHLY and CDR2 is FYNNEI. Trimming removed 4 bases from V and 6 bases from J; junction bases left unmatched: 2. CDR3 nucleotides: TGTGCCAGCAGTGTTGACAGGGATGGCTACACCTTC. Residues: CASSVDRDGYTF.

Points on this clonotype: Compared with germline, one end of the junction differs, possibly owing to a read error. The CDR3 spells CASSQDLAGEEAQYF. In nucleotides, the CDR3 is TGTGCCAGCAGCCAAGATCTAGCGGGAGAAGAGGCCCAGTACTTC. J is TRBJ2-5 and V is TRBV3-1, with 10 nucleotides matching TRBD2. This CDR3 region has 15 residues. Germline V lookup: CDR1 LGHDT, CDR2 YNNKEL (reference sequence).

This clonotype has at least ten counts. The rearrangement uses TRBV11-2 and TRBJ2-2, with D perhaps assigned TRBD1 or TRBD2 (6 bases each). Trimming removed 11 bases at V and 3 bases at J, with 19 bases between. CDR1 is SGHAT, CDR2 FQNNGV, per germline. There are 15 residues in the CDR3. CDR3 DNA sequence: TGTGCCGCAAACCCAGGGGCGGGGTACACCGGGGAGCTGTTTTTT. Amino acids: CAANPGAGYTGELFF.

This clonotype was counted many times. The V and J genes are TRBV7-2 and TRBJ1-2; 7 nucleotides match TRBD1. Germline-derived CDR1 and CDR2 are SGHTA and FQGNSA. Trimming took 1 base from V and 4 from J; bases not matched to a gene: 3. The CDR3 runs to 14 residues. The CDR3 loop reads CASSLDRGGYGYTF. CDR3 sequence (DNA): TGTGCCAGCAGCTTAGACAGGGGAGGCTATGGCTACACCTTC.

Turning to this clonotype: Since no conserved phenylalanine or tryptophan closes the CDR3, a read error is the likely cause. The chain employs TRBV12-3 or TRBV12-4 and TRBJ1-1; 7 bases are a match to TRBD1. The CDR3 is 14 amino acids. The trim removed 5 bases at V and 3 bases at J, leaving 6 bases unmatched. The CDR3 sequence is CASSHGQVYTEAFL. CDR3 DNA sequence: TGTGCCAGCAGTCACGGACAGGTCTACACTGAAGCTTTCCTT.

V gene TRBV4-1 combines with J gene TRBJ2-3; no clear D. The V end was cut by 6 bases, the J end by 5 bases, with 15 bases between. CDR3 length: 14 residues. Germline CDR1 reads MGHRA; CDR2 reads YSYEKL. CDR3 protein: CASSTRVSGDTQYF. The DNA of the CDR3 is TGCGCCAGCAGTACAAGGGTGTCGGGAGATACGCAGTATTTT.

This clonotype appeared many times. This chain links TRBV11-3 with TRBJ2-5; D perhaps matches TRBD1 (5 bases). The CDR3 runs to 14 residues. With 5 bases removed from V and 0 bases from J, the gap between germline ends came to 10 bases. CDR1 SGHNT and CDR2 YENEEA come from the germline V gene. This CDR3 reads CASSEKDNQETQYF. DNA of the CDR3: TGTGCCAGCAGCGAAAAGGACAACCAAGAGACCCAGTACTTC. The complete variable domain, with remaining parts taken from reference TRBV11-3 and TRBJ2-5, reads EAGVVQSPRYKIIEKKQPVAFWCNPISGHNTLYWYLQNLGQGPELLIRYENEEAVDDSQLPKDRFSAERLKGVDSTLKIQPAELGDSAVYLCASSEKDNQETQYFGPGTRLLVL.

This clonotype was seen at least ten times. The J gene is TRBJ2-7, the V gene TRBV5-1; D could derive from TRBD1 or TRBD2 (5 bases each). The V and J ends lost 0 bases and 0 bases respectively, with 10 bases between them. CDR1 is SGHRS and CDR2 is YFSETQ in the germline V gene. This CDR3 is built from 15 residues. CDR3: CASSLGGASSYEQYF. The CDR3, as DNA: TGCGCCAGCAGCTTGGGAGGGGCGAGCTCCTACGAGCAGTACTTC. Variable domain in full (rest from reference TRBV5-1 and TRBJ2-7): KAGVTQTPRYLIKTRGQQVTLSCSPISGHRSVSWYQQTPGQGLQFLFEYFSETQRNKGNFPGRFSGRQFSNSRSEMNVSTLELGDSALYLCASSLGGASSYEQYFGPGTRLTVT.

The chain recombines TRBV20-1 with TRBJ2-5, with 10 bases lining up with TRBD2. V was pared by 3 bases and J by 4 bases, with 5 bases of the junction left unmatched. The CDR3 extends over 14 amino acids. Germline loops: CDR1 DFQATT, CDR2 SNEGSKA (reference sequence). CDR3 DNA sequence: TGCAGTGCTAGGGGGTCTAGCGGGGGAGAGACCCAGTACTTC. As protein: CSARGSSGGETQYF.

This clonotype was counted a few times. This chain joins TRBV7-9 and TRBJ1-1, with TRBD1 identical over 7 bases. Germline-derived CDR1 and CDR2 are SEHNR and FQNEAQ (reference sequence). This CDR3 contains 13 residues. V shed 6 bases and J 6 bases; nucleotides not matched to a gene: 7. CDR3 nucleotides: TGTGCCAGCAGTGACAGGGTGAGCCCTGAAGCTTTCTTT. It translates to CASSDRVSPEAFF. Full variable domain (remainder filled in from reference TRBV7-9 and TRBJ1-1): DTGVSQNPRHKITKRGQNVTFRCDPISEHNRLYWYRQTLGQGPEFLTYFQNEAQLEKSRLLSDRFSAERPKGSFSTLEIQRTEQGDSAMYLCASSDRVSPEAFFGQGTRLTVV.

This clonotype was detected many times. The chain has TRBV5-6 and TRBJ1-6; D remains ambiguous. V dropped 1 base and J dropped 0 bases, with 14 bases sitting between them. This CDR3 is built from 18 residues. Looked up from germline, CDR1 is SGHDT and CDR2 is YYEEEE. For the CDR3, the DNA is TGTGCCAGCAGCTTGCAGCGTGTCAGAGGCTCCTATAATTCACCCCTCCACTTT. It is translated as CASSLQRVRGSYNSPLHF.

This clonotype was recorded many times. V usage is TRBV5-4 and J usage is TRBJ2-7; 12 bases are a match to TRBD2. Germline V CDR1 and CDR2: SGHNT, YYREEE (reference sequence). With V trimmed by 7 bases and J by 4 bases, 15 bases remained unmatched. The CDR3 is 17 amino acids. CDR3 protein: CASHYGTSGYGLYEQYF. The DNA of the CDR3 is TGTGCCAGCCACTACGGGACTAGCGGGTATGGCCTATACGAGCAGTACTTC.

In this sample, this clonotype turned up many times. For the CDR3, the DNA is TGTGCCACCAGCAGCCGGAGGGATATCACTGAAGCTTTCTTT. Its protein is CATSSRRDITEAFF. The chain is built from TRBV15 and TRBJ1-1; no clear D. This CDR3 has 14 amino acids. V lost 3 bases, J lost 4 bases, and 12 bases lay in between. Per germline, CDR1 LNHNV and CDR2 YYDKDF (reference sequence). Filled out from reference TRBV15 and TRBJ1-1, the complete variable domain reads DAMVIQNPRYQVTQFGKPVTLSCSQTLNHNVMYWYQQKSSQAPKLLFHYYDKDFNNEADTPDNFQSRRPNTSFCFLDIRSPGLGDTAMYLCATSSRRDITEAFFGQGTRLTVV.

This clonotype showed up just a few times. Sequence at one end of the junction differs from germline and may be a read error. The rearrangement uses TRBV24-1 and TRBJ2-5; 8 bases align to TRBD1. Germline assignment: CDR1 KGHDR and CDR2 SFDVKD. The CDR3 contains 13 residues. The CDR3 loop is CATSDSRGQVRFF. In DNA form, the CDR3 reads TGTGCCACCAGTGATTCGCGGGGACAGGTTAGGTTCTTC.

This chain links TRBV25-1 with TRBJ1-2; 12 bases match TRBD1. Germline-derived CDR1 and CDR2 are MGHDK and SYGVNS. The V and J ends lost 4 bases and 4 bases, in that order; junction bases with no gene match: 7. The CDR3 runs 16 residues. CDR3 bases: TGTGCCAGCAGTGGGGGAGGGACAGGGGGCGGCTATGGCTACACCTTC. It specifies CASSGGGTGGGYGYTF.

This clonotype was detected ten times or more. This rearrangement joins TRBV19 to TRBJ2-7, with 9 bases aligning to TRBD1. Germline lookup yields CDR1 LNHDA and CDR2 SQIVND (reference sequence). The CDR3 has 16 residues. Unmatched junction bases numbered 3, after V lost 0 bases and J lost 0 bases. The DNA for the CDR3 is TGTGCCAGTAGTATAGATGCGACAGGGGGCTCCTACGAGCAGTACTTC. Translating gives CASSIDATGGSYEQYF.